This TCR beta chain was sequenced for a study of blood T cells in healthy people across ages. The junction had 16 bases not matched to a gene; V was cut back by 5 bases and J by 8 bases. The CDR3 is made up of 16 amino acids. In germline, CDR1 is SGHTA, CDR2 FQGNSA. This clonotype was found many times. The second PCR ran about 6 to 12 cycles with a sample-barcoded 5' primer and J-beta primers. The template-switch adaptor was a 5' adaptor with 12 random nucleotides. It tagged each cDNA molecule. TCRdb processed the 5' RACE reads anew with MiXCR; each CDR3 protein has one entry. Among some 940,000 distinct CDR3 sequences listed, just under 30% were seen once. These data also formed part of another study, on T cells of mothers and their children.

The chain links TRBV7-2 to TRBJ1-2; TRBD1 matches at 8 bases. This TCR derives from a woman in her thirties or forties in good health. Material for sequencing was blood. CDR3 nucleotides: TGTGCCAGCAGCCAGGGGGCGGCGGCCCAGGGAGGAGGCTACACCTTC. Its translation: CASSQGAAAQGGGYTF.